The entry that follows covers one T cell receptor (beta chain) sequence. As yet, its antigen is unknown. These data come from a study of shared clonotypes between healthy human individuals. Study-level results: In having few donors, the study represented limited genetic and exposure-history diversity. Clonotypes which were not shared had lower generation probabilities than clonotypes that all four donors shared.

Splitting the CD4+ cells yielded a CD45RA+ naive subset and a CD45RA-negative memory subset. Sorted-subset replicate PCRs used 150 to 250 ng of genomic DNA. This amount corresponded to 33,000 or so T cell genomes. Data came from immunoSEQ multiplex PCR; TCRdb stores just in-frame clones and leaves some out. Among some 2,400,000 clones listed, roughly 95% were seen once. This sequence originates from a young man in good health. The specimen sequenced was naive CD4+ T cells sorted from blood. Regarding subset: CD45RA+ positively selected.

In DNA, the CDR3 is TGCGCCAGCAGTAAGACAGGGGGTGAGGTTGAAGCTTTCTTT. It encodes CASSKTGGEVEAFF. The chain couples TRBV10-2 to TRBJ1-1; 9 nucleotides align to TRBD1. This CDR3 has 14 amino acids. Germline values: CDR1 WSHSY, CDR2 SAAADI. The J segment lost 7 bases and the V segment lost 5 bases, leaving 8 bases of the junction unmatched.